One TCR beta chain is described in this entry. This record comes from a study of blood T cell repertoires in COVID-19. Study background: The United States, Italy and Spain were the sources of the acute and convalescent COVID-19 samples.

The CDR3 length is 14 residues. Trimming took 8 bases from V and 7 from J, leaving 17 bases between them. Germline V gives CDR1 SNHLY, CDR2 FYNNEI. Enrolled during active infection, Seattle patients were then followed longitudinally. Generated by immunoSEQ multiplex PCR, the TCRdb table keeps only in-frame clones and is missing some. Altogether approximately 440,000 clones are present, around 89% being singletons, with the ten largest covering roughly 12%. Material for sequencing was peripheral blood. The rearrangement links TRBV2 to TRBJ1-4; perhaps TRBD1 as D (5 bases). The sequence was collected from a woman aged 45-65 years with COVID-19, enrolled during active disease. The CDR3 nucleotides are TGTGCCAGCCATGTTGGTGGGAGGGGTGAAAAACTGTTTTTT. Amino acid sequence: CASHVGGRGEKLFF.